This T cell receptor (beta chain) was observed in a study of control samples from healthy donors and cancer patients. This CDR3 has 12 amino acids. Germline CDR1 is SGHTA and CDR2 is FQGNSA. Trimming pared 4 bases from V and 5 bases from J, leaving 5 bases between. The data were produced by immunoSEQ multiplex PCR, yet TCRdb's version contains in-frame clones alone and is incomplete. The sample includes about 150,000 clones, around 88% of them seen just once. The V and J genes are TRBV7-2 and TRBJ2-2; maybe TRBD2 (5 bases). The sample comprised blood. The sequence was collected from a man in his late teens or twenties in good health. CDR3 DNA: TGTGCCAGCAGCTCGGGGACCGGGGAGCTGTTTTTT. Protein sequence: CASSSGTGELFF.